These 23 T cell receptor beta chains were all obtained from the same sample, sequenced in a study of blood T cells in healthy people across ages. Combining a sample-barcoded 5' primer with a J-beta primer mix, a second PCR ran for roughly 7 to 12 cycles. Using its own MiXCR run on the 5' RACE reads, TCRdb lists one record per CDR3 protein. The sample holds under 2,000,000 distinct CDR3 sequences, around half seen once. Sequenced: blood. The receptors come from a woman between 40 and 50 years old in good health.

This clonotype turned up a few times. This chain connects TRBV20-1 to TRBJ2-1; D gene ambiguous. CDR1 is DFQATT, CDR2 SNEGSKA, per germline (reference sequence). The V end was cut by 0 bases, the J end by 3 bases, with 6 bases between. This CDR3 is 13 amino acids long. The DNA of the CDR3 is TGCAGTGCTAGAGATAAGGACTACAATGAGCAGTTCTTC. Its translation is CSARDKDYNEQFF.

The rearrangement uses TRBV6-5 and TRBJ2-1; 14 bases align to TRBD2. V was clipped by 4 bases and J by 7 bases; unmatched bases: 9. Germline lookup yields CDR1 MNHEY and CDR2 SVGAGI. The CDR3 has 17 amino acids. CDR3 nucleotide sequence: TGTGCCAGCAGTTTCCGAAGACTAGCGGGGGGGCAAAATGAGCAGTTCTTC. Its protein is CASSFRRLAGGQNEQFF.

The chain recombines TRBV4-3 with TRBJ2-5; a possible D gene is TRBD2 (6 bases). The J call may be mistaken, given a closer DNA end match to TRBJ2-7. There are 14 residues in the CDR3. Germline V gene lookup returns CDR1 LGHNA and CDR2 YSLEER. This CDR3 is CASSPWTAGGEQYF. The CDR3, as DNA: TGCGCCAGCAGCCCTTGGACGGCCGGGGGCGAGCAGTACTTC.

The chain uses TRBV9 and TRBJ2-3; D uncertain. The CDR3 spans 16 residues. V was clipped by 4 bases and J by 3 bases, with 18 bases between them. The germline V gene has CDR1 SGDLS and CDR2 YYNGEE. CDR3 nucleotides: TGTGCCAGCAGCCTCCCCTCGGATGGATCGACAGATACGCAGTATTTT. This translates into CASSLPSDGSTDTQYF.

The V and J genes are TRBV6-5 and TRBJ1-1, with TRBD1 matching 7 bases. Germline lookup yields CDR1 MNHEY and CDR2 SVGAGI. The CDR3 is 14 residues long. Losses at the gene ends were 8 bases for V and 0 bases for J; bases not matched to a gene: 6. The CDR3 bases are TGTGCCAGCCGCTCGGGACAGTTGAACACTGAAGCTTTCTTT. Its translation is CASRSGQLNTEAFF.

This clonotype turned up a few times. The chain employs TRBV7-2 and TRBJ2-1, with a weak D call TRBD1 (6 bases). Germline V CDR1 and CDR2: SGHTA, FQGNSA. V was shortened by 0 bases and J by 13 bases, with 16 bases between the two germline ends. This CDR3 is built from 14 residues. Here the CDR3 reads CASSLARDKGAQFF. DNA for the CDR3: TGTGCCAGCAGCTTAGCCCGGGACAAGGGAGCCCAGTTCTTC.

The rearrangement uses TRBV6-2 or TRBV6-3 and TRBJ2-4; no reliable D call. Germline CDR1 MNHEY, CDR2 SVGEGT. The CDR3 has 14 residues. V lost 0 bases to trimming and J lost 2 bases, with 5 bases between them. The DNA for the CDR3 is TGTGCCAGCAGTTACTCCGGGCCCAAAAACATTCAGTACTTC. This encodes CASSYSGPKNIQYF.

This clonotype was found a few times. V and J are TRBV7-2 and TRBJ2-3; TRBD2 aligns across 13 bases. Trimming took 5 bases from V and 6 from J; bases not matched to a gene: 5. Germline values: CDR1 SGHTA, CDR2 FQGNSA. This CDR3 contains 15 residues. The CDR3 sequence is CASSPGLAGKDTQYF. Written as DNA, the CDR3 is TGTGCCAGCAGCCCGGGACTAGCGGGGAAGGATACGCAGTATTTT.

In this sample, this clonotype turned up a few times. The J gene is TRBJ2-6, the V gene TRBV3-1; the D is unclear. The CDR3 totals 15 residues. Trimming took 1 base from V and 2 from J, leaving 6 bases between them. CDR1 is LGHDT, CDR2 YNNKEL, per germline (reference sequence). In DNA form, the CDR3 reads TGTGCCAGCAGCCAAGTTGGTACTGGGGCCAACGTCCTGACTTTC. Its protein is CASSQVGTGANVLTF.

This clonotype was picked up a small number of times. The chain uses TRBV6-5 and TRBJ2-3, with D tentatively TRBD2 (5 bases). The V end was cut by 7 bases, the J end by 13 bases, with 15 bases between. CDR3 length: 11 residues. CDR1 is MNHEY and CDR2 is SVGAGI in the germline V gene. CDR3 in amino acids: CASKDSLKEYF. In DNA form, the CDR3 reads TGTGCCAGCAAGGACTCGCTGAAGGAGTATTTT.

Concerning this clonotype itself: The germline gene is not matched at one end of the junction; a read error may be the cause. V gene TRBV18 combines with J gene TRBJ2-4, with D possibly being TRBD1 or TRBD2 (6 bases each). The J call is in doubt because the DNA end fits TRBJ2-5 better. The germline gives CDR1 KGHSH, CDR2 LQKENI. The CDR3 has 14 residues. In DNA form, the CDR3 reads TGTGCCAGCTTACCAAATCGGGGGCTTGAGACCCAGTACTTC. It is translated as CASLPNRGLETQYF.

This clonotype has a handful of counts. The chain is built from TRBV29-1 and TRBJ1-2, with D unclear. The CDR3 has 12 residues. Germline CDR1 SQVTM, CDR2 ANQGSEA. The V gene lost 1 base and the J gene lost 6 bases, with 9 bases spanning the gap. CDR3 loop: CSVEGPSDGYTF. CDR3 sequence (DNA): TGCAGCGTTGAAGGTCCGTCAGATGGCTACACCTTC.

This clonotype has just one count. The V and J genes are TRBV11-2 and TRBJ2-3; D may be TRBD1 or TRBD2 (5 bases each). CDR3 length equals 18 residues. In germline, CDR1 is SGHAT, CDR2 FQNNGV. Trimming left V 1 base short and J 2 bases short, with 19 bases between. This chain's CDR3 is CASSLVPRSWGTTDTQYF. CDR3 sequence (DNA): TGTGCCAGCAGCTTAGTCCCTCGGAGCTGGGGGACCACAGATACGCAGTATTTT. Drawing the rest from reference TRBV11-2 and TRBJ2-3, the complete variable domain is EAGVAQSPRYKIIEKRQSVAFWCNPISGHATLYWYQQILGQGPKLLIQFQNNGVVDDSQLPKDRFSAERLKGVDSTLKIQPAKLEDSAVYLCASSLVPRSWGTTDTQYFGPGTRLTVL.

In this sample, this clonotype turned up many times. At one boundary the junction diverges from the germline segment, which might be a read error. This chain joins TRBV5-1 and TRBJ2-5; the match to TRBD2 covers 7 bases. The CDR3 is 13 residues long. Looked up from germline, CDR1 is SGHRS and CDR2 is YFSETQ. Here the CDR3 reads CASSLGGQETQYF. Written as DNA, the CDR3 is TGTGCCAGCAGCTTGGGGGGGCAAGAGACCCAGTACTTC. Using reference TRBV5-1 and TRBJ2-5 for the parts outside the CDR3, the full variable domain is KAGVTQTPRYLIKTRGQQVTLSCSPISGHRSVSWYQQTPGQGLQFLFEYFSETQRNKGNFPGRFSGRQFSNSRSEMNVSTLELGDSALYLCASSLGGQETQYFGPGTRLLVL.

The chain is built from TRBV15 and TRBJ1-6; D not certain. The germline V and J ends were trimmed by 8 bases and 4 bases, with 9 bases remaining between them. Germline-derived CDR1 and CDR2 are LNHNV and YYDKDF (reference sequence). CDR3 length: 13 residues. The CDR3 spells CATSAKYNSPLHF. The CDR3 bases are TGTGCCACCTCGGCGAAGTATAATTCACCCCTCCACTTT.

For the CDR3, the DNA is TGTGCCAGCAACCTCGACAGAAACAATGAGCAGTTCTTC. It encodes CASNLDRNNEQFF. The chain has TRBV2 and TRBJ2-1; D is perhaps TRBD1 (5 bases). V lost 7 bases, J lost 5 bases, and 12 bases lay in between. Per the germline V gene, CDR1 is SNHLY and CDR2 is FYNNEI. CDR3 length: 13 amino acids. The whole variable domain, remainder taken from reference TRBV2 and TRBJ2-1, is EPEVTQTPSHQVTQMGQEVILRCVPISNHLYFYWYRQILGQKVEFLVSFYNNEISEKSEIFDDQFSVERPDGSNFTLKIRSTKLEDSAMYFCASNLDRNNEQFFGPGTRLTVL.

This chain links TRBV4-3 with TRBJ2-5; D unresolved. Trimming removed 0 bases at V and 2 bases at J, with 10 bases between. This CDR3 has 15 amino acids. Germline V lookup: CDR1 LGHNA, CDR2 YSLEER. The CDR3 nucleotides are TGCGCCAGCAGCCAAGATTGGCGAGAACAAGAGACCCAGTACTTC. Amino acids: CASSQDWREQETQYF.

This clonotype appeared a single time. This chain's CDR3 is CASCRTRGTEAFF. In DNA, the CDR3 is TGCGCCAGCTGCCGGACTCGGGGCACTGAAGCTTTCTTT. V usage is TRBV5-1 and J usage is TRBJ1-1; D is unclear. Germline CDR1 reads SGHRS; CDR2 reads YFSETQ. The CDR3 contains 13 residues. V was clipped by 7 bases and J by 4 bases, with 14 bases between them.

The rearrangement joins TRBV29-1 to TRBJ1-2; D perhaps matches TRBD1 (6 bases). Trimming took off 5 bases at V and 4 bases at J, with 14 bases between the two ends. The CDR3 loop spans 13 amino acids. Per germline, CDR1 SQVTM and CDR2 ANQGSEA. The CDR3 loop reads CSVWGQAGYGYTF. The DNA of the CDR3 is TGCAGCGTTTGGGGGCAGGCAGGCTATGGCTACACCTTC.

This clonotype was detected a few times. The chain has TRBV12-3 or TRBV12-4 and TRBJ2-3; 9 bases line up with TRBD2. V lost 3 bases, J lost 2 bases, and 3 bases stayed unmatched. The length of the CDR3 is 15 residues. The CDR3 nucleotides are TGTGCCAGCAGTTTGAAGCGGGGGGACACAGATACGCAGTATTTT. Translation gives CASSLKRGDTDTQYF.

V gene TRBV12-3 or TRBV12-4 combines with J gene TRBJ2-3, with D tentatively TRBD1 (6 bases). This CDR3 comprises 18 residues. V was shortened by 3 bases and J by 0 bases, with 19 bases between the two germline ends. CDR3 residues: CASSFDPGAGTSTDTQYF. The CDR3 DNA follows: TGTGCCAGCAGTTTCGATCCAGGGGCCGGCACTAGCACAGATACGCAGTATTTT.

For the CDR3, the DNA is TGTGCCAGCAGCTCTATTATAGACAATGAGCAGTACTTC. Its translation: CASSSIIDNEQYF. This rearrangement joins TRBV5-5 to TRBJ2-7, with no clear D. The CDR3 has 13 residues. Trimming shortened V by 3 bases and J by 7 bases, and 14 bases separated the two germline ends. Germline CDR1 and CDR2: SGHKS and YYEKEE (reference sequence). Looking up the rest from reference TRBV5-5 and TRBJ2-7 gives the full variable domain: DAGVTQSPTHLIKTRGQQVTLRCSPISGHKSVSWYQQVLGQGPQFIFQYYEKEERGRGNFPDRFSARQFPNYSSELNVNALLLGDSALYLCASSSIIDNEQYFGPGTRLTVT.

This clonotype was counted a few times. This chain links TRBV29-1 with TRBJ2-7; no clear D gene. This CDR3 has 12 residues. Germline V CDR1 and CDR2: SQVTM, ANQGSEA. V lost 4 bases to trimming and J lost 0 bases, with 7 bases between them. The CDR3 DNA follows: TGCAGCGTTGGTCGGACCTCCTACGAGCAGTACTTC. Translation gives CSVGRTSYEQYF.